The clone carrying this TCR beta chain was counted a single time. The sample comes from a study of blood T cell repertoires in COVID-19. Background on the study: PBMCs, B-cell-depleted T cells, or T cells provided the cDNA or gDNA that made up the material.

Repertoires were generated with immunoSEQ multiplex PCR, while TCRdb's copy carries only in-frame clones and drops some. Of about 350,000 clones listed, roughly 90% were seen once; the top ten hold approximately 9.3%. The trim removed 4 bases at V and 6 bases at J, leaving 5 bases unmatched. Per the germline V gene, CDR1 is LNHDA and CDR2 is SQIVND (reference sequence). CDR3 length: 14 amino acids. Sequenced material: peripheral blood. The clonotype was recovered from a young man with COVID-19, enrolled during active disease. This sequence joins TRBV19 and TRBJ2-4, with 8 bases identical to TRBD1. CDR3 sequence: CASSKLDRGNIQYF. CDR3 nucleotides: TGTGCCAGTAGTAAGCTCGACAGGGGAAACATTCAGTACTTC.